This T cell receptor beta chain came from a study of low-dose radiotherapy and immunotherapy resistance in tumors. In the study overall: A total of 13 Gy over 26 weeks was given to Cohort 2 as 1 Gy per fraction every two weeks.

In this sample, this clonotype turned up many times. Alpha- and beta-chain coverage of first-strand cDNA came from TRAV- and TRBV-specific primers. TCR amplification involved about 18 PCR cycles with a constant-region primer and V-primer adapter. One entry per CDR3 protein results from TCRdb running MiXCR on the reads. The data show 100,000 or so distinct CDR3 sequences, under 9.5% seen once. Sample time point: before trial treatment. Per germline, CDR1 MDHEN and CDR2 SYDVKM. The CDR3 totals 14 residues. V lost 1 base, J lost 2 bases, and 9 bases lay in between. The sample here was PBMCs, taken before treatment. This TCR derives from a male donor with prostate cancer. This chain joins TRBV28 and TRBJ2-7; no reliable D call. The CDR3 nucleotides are TGTGCCAGCAGTTTATCCGGTGATACCTACGAGCAGTACTTC. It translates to CASSLSGDTYEQYF.